The next 3 T cell receptor beta chains were all read from a single sample in a study of HIV-infected children after antiretroviral therapy interruption. Treatment reported: PENTA 11 planned treatment interruption arm or continuous ART arm. RNA-based 3' RACE libraries used unique molecular identifiers. MiXCR, applied by TCRdb to the 3' RACE reads, yields one record per CDR3 protein. The sample has around 50,000 distinct CDR3 sequences; roughly 4.5% are singletons. The sample consisted of CD45RA+ CD4+ T cells from PBMCs, pooled from several time points, taken from a donor given antiretroviral therapy, either interrupted or continuous. Specified subset: naive CD4+ CD45RA+ CD45RO- T cells. Every receptor here comes from a pool of human donors with HIV.

The chain couples TRBV15 to TRBJ2-7; 9 nucleotides line up with TRBD2. The ends lost 1 base at V and 0 bases at J; junction bases unmatched: 7. From germline, CDR1 is LNHNV and CDR2 YYDKDF (reference sequence). This CDR3 contains 17 residues. For the CDR3, the DNA is TGTGCCACCAGCAGAGTCCCAATAGCGGGAGTCTCCTACGAGCAGTACTTC. Translating it yields CATSRVPIAGVSYEQYF.

The chain has TRBV20-1 and TRBJ2-3, with TRBD2 matching 9 bases. Germline V gives CDR1 DFQATT, CDR2 SNEGSKA (reference sequence). The CDR3 is 15 amino acids. The V and J ends lost 1 base and 14 bases, in that order; junction bases with no gene match: 16. The CDR3 coding sequence is TGCAGTGCTAGAGCGAGAACTAGCGGGCTCCATTTGGCGTATTTT. It encodes CSARARTSGLHLAYF.

This clonotype was counted a few times. V and J are TRBV28 and TRBJ2-2, with D perhaps given as TRBD1 or TRBD2 (5 bases each). Germline lookup yields CDR1 MDHEN and CDR2 SYDVKM. The CDR3 consists of 12 residues. V lost 9 bases to trimming and J lost 2 bases, with 7 bases between them. The CDR3 is CASGTNTGELFF. The DNA for the CDR3 is TGTGCCAGTGGGACCAACACCGGGGAGCTGTTTTTT. Using reference TRBV28 and TRBJ2-2 for the parts outside the CDR3, the full variable domain is DVKVTQSSRYLVKRTGEKVFLECVQDMDHENMFWYRQDPGLGLRLIYFSYDVKMKEKGDIPEGYSVSREKKERFSLILESASTNQTSMYLCASGTNTGELFFGEGSRLTVL.